This T cell receptor beta chain was found in a study of blood T cell repertoires in COVID-19. Study background: Italy, Spain and the United States were the sources of the convalescent and acute COVID-19 samples. T cells, B-cell-depleted T cells, or PBMCs provided the cDNA or gDNA that served as material.

The CDR3 is made up of 17 amino acids. V gave up 1 base and J gave up 2 bases, with 16 bases separating them. CDR1 is SEHNR, CDR2 FQNEAQ, per germline (reference sequence). Using immunoSEQ multiplex PCR, the repertoire was profiled, and TCRdb retains in-frame clones only, with some absent. The table has roughly 130,000 clones, roughly 83% seen once. The Seattle patients joined while their infection was active and were tracked longitudinally afterward. Sequencing was performed on peripheral blood. This chain connects TRBV7-9 to TRBJ2-3, with D possibly TRBD1 on 6 matching bases. The TCR sequence derives from a woman in her 70s with COVID-19, enrolled during active disease. CDR3: CASSLVRDITITDTQYF. The CDR3 region has the DNA TGTGCCAGCAGCTTAGTCCGGGACATTACTATCACAGATACGCAGTATTTT. Together with reference TRBV7-9 and TRBJ2-3, the CDR3 gives the full variable domain: DTGVSQNPRHKITKRGQNVTFRCDPISEHNRLYWYRQTLGQGPEFLTYFQNEAQLEKSRLLSDRFSAERPKGSFSTLEIQRTEQGDSAMYLCASSLVRDITITDTQYFGPGTRLTVL.